This paragraph reports one T cell receptor beta chain. The data stem from a study of technical replicates of blood from a handful of donors. Only in-frame clones appear in the TCRdb table, and some are missing; sequencing was by immunoSEQ multiplex PCR. The repertoire holds 80,000 to 90,000 clones, roughly 94% seen once, with 0.2% to 0.3% in the top ten. The CDR3 has 15 residues. Trimming at V came to 8 bases and at J to 2 bases, leaving 11 bases not matched to a gene. Germline V gene data show CDR1 as GTSNPN and CDR2 as SVGIG (reference sequence). The clonotype was recovered from a human donor in good health. Source material: T cells isolated from PBMCs. V and J are TRBV30 and TRBJ2-1, with TRBD2 matching 8 bases. As DNA, the CDR3 is TGTGCCGGATTAAGCGGGGGTTTCACCTACAATGAGCAGTTCTTC. Protein: CAGLSGGFTYNEQFF.